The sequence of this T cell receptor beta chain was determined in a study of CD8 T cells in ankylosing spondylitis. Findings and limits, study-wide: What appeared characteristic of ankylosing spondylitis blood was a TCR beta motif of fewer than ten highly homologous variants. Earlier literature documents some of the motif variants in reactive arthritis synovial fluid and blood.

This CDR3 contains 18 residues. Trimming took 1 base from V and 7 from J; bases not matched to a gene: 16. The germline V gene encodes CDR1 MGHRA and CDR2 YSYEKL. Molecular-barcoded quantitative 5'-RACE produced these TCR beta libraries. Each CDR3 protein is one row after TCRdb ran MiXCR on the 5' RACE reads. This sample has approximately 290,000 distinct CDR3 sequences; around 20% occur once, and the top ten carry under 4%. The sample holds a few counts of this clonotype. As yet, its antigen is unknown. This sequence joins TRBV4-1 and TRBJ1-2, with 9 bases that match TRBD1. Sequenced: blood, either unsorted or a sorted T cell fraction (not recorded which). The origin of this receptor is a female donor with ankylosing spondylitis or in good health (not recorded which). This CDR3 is CASSQVPGQGFRSGGYTF. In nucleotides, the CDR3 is TGCGCCAGCAGCCAAGTTCCGGGACAGGGTTTTCGTAGTGGTGGCTACACCTTC.